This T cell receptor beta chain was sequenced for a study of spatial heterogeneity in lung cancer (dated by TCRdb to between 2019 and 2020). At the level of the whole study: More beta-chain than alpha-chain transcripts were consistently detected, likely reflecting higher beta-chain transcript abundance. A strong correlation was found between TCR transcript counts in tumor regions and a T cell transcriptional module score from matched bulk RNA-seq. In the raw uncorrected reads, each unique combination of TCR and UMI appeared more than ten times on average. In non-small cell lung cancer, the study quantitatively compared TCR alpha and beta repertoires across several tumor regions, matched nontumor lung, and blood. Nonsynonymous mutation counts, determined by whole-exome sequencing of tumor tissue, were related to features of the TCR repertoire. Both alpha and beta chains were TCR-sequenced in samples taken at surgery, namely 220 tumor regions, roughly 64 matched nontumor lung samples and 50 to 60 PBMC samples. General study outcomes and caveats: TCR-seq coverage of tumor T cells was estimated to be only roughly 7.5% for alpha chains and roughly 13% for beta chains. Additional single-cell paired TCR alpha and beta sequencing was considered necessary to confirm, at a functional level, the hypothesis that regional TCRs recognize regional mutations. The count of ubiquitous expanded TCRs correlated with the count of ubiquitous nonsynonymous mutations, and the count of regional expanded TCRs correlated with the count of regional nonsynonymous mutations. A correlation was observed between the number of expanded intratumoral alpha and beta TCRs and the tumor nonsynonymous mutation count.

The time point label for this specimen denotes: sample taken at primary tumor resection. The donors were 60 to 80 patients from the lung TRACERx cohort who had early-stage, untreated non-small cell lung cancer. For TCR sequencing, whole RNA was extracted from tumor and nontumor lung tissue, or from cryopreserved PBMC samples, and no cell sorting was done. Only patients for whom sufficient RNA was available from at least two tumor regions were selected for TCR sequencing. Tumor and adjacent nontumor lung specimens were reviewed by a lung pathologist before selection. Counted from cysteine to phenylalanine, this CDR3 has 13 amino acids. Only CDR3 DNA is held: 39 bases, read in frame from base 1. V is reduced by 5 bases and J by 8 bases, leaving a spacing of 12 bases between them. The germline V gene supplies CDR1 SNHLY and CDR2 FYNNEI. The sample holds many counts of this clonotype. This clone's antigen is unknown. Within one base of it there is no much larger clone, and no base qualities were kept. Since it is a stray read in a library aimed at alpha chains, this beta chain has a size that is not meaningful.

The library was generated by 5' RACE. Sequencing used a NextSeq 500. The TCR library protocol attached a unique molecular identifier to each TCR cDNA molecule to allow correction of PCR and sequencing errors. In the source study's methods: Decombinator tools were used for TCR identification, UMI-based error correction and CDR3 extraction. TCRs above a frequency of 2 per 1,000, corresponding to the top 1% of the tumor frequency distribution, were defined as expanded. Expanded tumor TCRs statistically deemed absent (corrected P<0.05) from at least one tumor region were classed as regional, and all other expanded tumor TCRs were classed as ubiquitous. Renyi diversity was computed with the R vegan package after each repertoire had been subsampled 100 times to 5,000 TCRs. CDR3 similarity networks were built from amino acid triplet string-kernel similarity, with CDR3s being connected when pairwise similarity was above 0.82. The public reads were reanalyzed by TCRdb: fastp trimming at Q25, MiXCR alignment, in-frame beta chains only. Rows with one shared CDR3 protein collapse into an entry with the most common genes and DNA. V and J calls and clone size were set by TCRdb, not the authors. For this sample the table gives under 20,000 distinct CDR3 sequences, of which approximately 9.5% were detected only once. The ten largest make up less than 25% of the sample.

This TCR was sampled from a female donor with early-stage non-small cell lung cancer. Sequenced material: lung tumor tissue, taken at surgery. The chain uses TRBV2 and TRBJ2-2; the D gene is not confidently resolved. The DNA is TGTGCCAGCAGTTTGTATATGGAGGGGGAGCTGTTTTTT. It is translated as CASSLYMEGELFF.